The rows below give T cell receptor beta chains drawn from one sample of a study of OX40 agonist ivuxolimab in advanced cancers. TCRdb keeps only in-frame clones here, not all; method: immunoSEQ multiplex PCR. Among about 61,000 clones listed, approximately 77% were seen once. The sequenced sample was CD4+ or CD8+ T cells sorted from blood, obtained in a trial of the OX40 agonist ivuxolimab. The receptors here all came from an adult with an advanced solid tumor such as melanoma, head and neck, liver or kidney cancer. CDR3s include the opening cysteine and the closing phenylalanine or tryptophan. A D gene is named only where the DNA matches it firmly. Only part of the rows carry a size: once, few, many, or a class if the clone is expanded.

d_gene,v_gene,j_gene,abundance,CDR3nt,CDR3aa
.,TRBV5-1,TRBJ2-3,.,TGCGCCAGCAGGGGGTCCTTTAGCACAGATACGCAGTATTTT,CASRGSFSTDTQYF
.,TRBV5-1,TRBJ2-5,.,TGCGCCAGCAGCTTGGTGGCAGGGTCCGTCAAAGTCCTGGAGACCCAGTACTTC,CASSLVAGSVKVLETQYF
.,TRBV5-1,TRBJ1-1,.,TGCGCCAGCAGCTTAGGCTGGAACACTGAAGCTTTCTTT,CASSLGWNTEAFF
.,TRBV27,TRBJ2-7,.,TGTGCCAGCAGTTTATATAGTTTCCTAAGTGACGAGCAGTACTTC,CASSLYSFLSDEQYF
.,TRBV19,TRBJ1-3,.,TGTGCCAGTAGTATAGGGGGCTTCTCTGGAAACACCATATATTTT,CASSIGGFSGNTIYF
.,TRBV7-2,TRBJ2-1,.,TGTGCCAGCAGCTTATTCAATGAGCAGTTCTTC,CASSLFNEQFF
.,TRBV20-1,TRBJ2-7,.,TGCAGTGCTGGAGACCCTTACGAGCAGTACTTC,CSAGDPYEQYF
.,TRBV30,TRBJ1-2,.,TGTGCCTGCCAATCGAGGGGGTATGGCTACACCTTC,CACQSRGYGYTF
TRBD2,TRBV6-6,TRBJ2-5,.,TGTGCCAGCAGTCTAGCGGGAGTAGAGACCCAGTACTTC,CASSLAGVETQYF
TRBD2,TRBV5-1,TRBJ2-1,.,TGCGCCAGCAGCTGGCTGACTAGCGGGAGTAACAATGAGCAGTTCTTC,CASSWLTSGSNNEQFF
TRBD1,TRBV28,TRBJ1-5,.,TGTGCCAGCAGTGCAGGGGGCGCGAGCAATCAGCCCCAGCATTTT,CASSAGGASNQPQHF
.,TRBV14,TRBJ2-1,.,TGTGCCAGCAGCCTTCCCGGGACCAATTCCTACAATGAGCAGTTCTTC,CASSLPGTNSYNEQFF
TRBD1,TRBV5-1,TRBJ2-7,.,TGCGCCAGCAGCGGCAACCCAGGGACAGTCAGCTCCTACGAGCAGTACTTC,CASSGNPGTVSSYEQYF
TRBD1,TRBV6-5,TRBJ2-7,.,TGTGCCAGCAGGCGGGACAGGGAATCCTACGAGCAGTACTTC,CASRRDRESYEQYF
.,TRBV2,TRBJ2-7,.,TGTGCCAGCAGTGAGGTGGACGAGCAGTACTTC,CASSEVDEQYF
.,TRBV7-3,TRBJ2-6,.,TGTGCCAGCAGCCCAGGGTCTGGGGCCAACGTCCTGACTTTC,CASSPGSGANVLTF
.,TRBV5-4,TRBJ1-2,.,TGTGCCAGCAGCTCTCTAACCTATGGCTACACCTTC,CASSSLTYGYTF
TRBD2,TRBV5-1,TRBJ2-3,.,TGCGCCAGCAGCTCGAGCGGGAGGGCTAGCACAGATACGCAGTATTTT,CASSSSGRASTDTQYF
.,TRBV11-2,TRBJ1-2,.,TGTGCCAGCAGCCCTGGGCCCCCTCCCCTTTATGGCTACACCTTC,CASSPGPPPLYGYTF
.,TRBV6-5,TRBJ2-5,.,TGTGCCAGCAGTCGATCATTATCGGGGGCGACCCAGTACTTC,CASSRSLSGATQYF
TRBD1,TRBV15,TRBJ2-1,.,TGTGCCACCAGCAGAGATGGTCGACAGGGGGCTACGCAGTTCTTC,CATSRDGRQGATQFF
TRBD1,TRBV2,TRBJ1-2,.,TGTGCCACTGCCCGACAGGGGGCAGGCGGCTATGGCTACACCTTC,CATARQGAGGYGYTF
TRBD2,TRBV15,TRBJ2-7,.,TGTGCCACCAGCAGAGATAGGGCTAGCGGGATCTACGAGCAGTACTTC,CATSRDRASGIYEQYF
TRBD1,TRBV19,TRBJ1-6,.,TGTGCCAGTAGTGGGACAGGGGCTTCACCCCTCCACTTT,CASSGTGASPLHF
.,TRBV18,TRBJ1-2,.,TGTGCCAGCTCGGCCGGGGTCATGGTTTCTGGCTACACCTTC,CASSAGVMVSGYTF
TRBD2,TRBV18,TRBJ2-1,.,TGTGCCAGCTCACCCGGGACTAGCGGGAGTGGCAATGAGCAGTTCTTC,CASSPGTSGSGNEQFF
.,TRBV18,TRBJ2-5,.,TGTGCCAGCTCCCAGACGCAGCAAGAGACCCAGTACTTC,CASSQTQQETQYF
.,TRBV30,TRBJ1-5,.,TGTGCCTGGAGTAGTACCGCTAACGAGCCCCAGCATTTT,CAWSSTANEPQHF
TRBD2,TRBV28,TRBJ2-1,.,TGTGCCAGCAGCCAGTCTAGCGGGAGGGGATTCTCCTACAATGAGCAGTTCTTC,CASSQSSGRGFSYNEQFF
TRBD2,TRBV7-2,TRBJ2-7,.,TGTGCCAGCAGCTTAGGTCCTAGCGGGAGGACGACGACCTACGAGCAGTACTTC,CASSLGPSGRTTTYEQYF
TRBD2,TRBV5-1,TRBJ2-1,.,TGCGCCAGCAGCTTGGAGGGCGGGAGCTCCTACAATGAGCAGTTCTTC,CASSLEGGSSYNEQFF
.,TRBV2,TRBJ1-3,.,TGTGCCAGCAGCCAGGCTTCTGGAAACACCATATATTTT,CASSQASGNTIYF
.,TRBV15,TRBJ1-3,.,TGTGCCACCAGCAGGGATGGAAACACCATATATTTT,CATSRDGNTIYF
.,TRBV7-2,TRBJ2-7,.,TGTGCCAGCGGAACCGCCGGGACGGGCGCCTACGAGCAGTACTTC,CASGTAGTGAYEQYF
.,TRBV6-6,TRBJ2-1,.,TGTGCCAGCAGTTACGATAGAATAGCTCAAGGCGATGAGCAGTTCTTC,CASSYDRIAQGDEQFF
.,TRBV29-1,TRBJ2-1,.,TGCAGCGTCCGCCTCGCGAGGGGATACAATGAGCAGTTCTTC,CSVRLARGYNEQFF
.,TRBV18,TRBJ2-5,.,TGTGCCAGCTCACCCCAACAGGTTGGGGAAGAGACCCAGTACTTC,CASSPQQVGEETQYF
.,TRBV4-1,TRBJ2-7,.,TGCGCCAGCAGCCAAGAGGTCACCACCTACGAGCAGTACTTC,CASSQEVTTYEQYF
.,TRBV4-2,TRBJ1-6,.,TGTGCCAGCAGCCAAGATACCGGATCACCCCTCCACTTT,CASSQDTGSPLHF
TRBD2,TRBV7-8,TRBJ2-2,.,TGTGCCAGCAGCTTAAGAATTCGGACTAGCGGGAGAGGGGAGCTGTTTTTT,CASSLRIRTSGRGELFF
TRBD1,TRBV5-1,TRBJ2-7,once,TGCGCCAGCAGCTTAGGACAGGGCTTATCATACGAGCAGTACTTC,CASSLGQGLSYEQYF
TRBD1,TRBV15,TRBJ2-1,.,TGTGCCACCAGCGCAACCGGGGACAGGGACAATGAGCAGTTCTTC,CATSATGDRDNEQFF
.,TRBV18,TRBJ2-3,.,TGTGCCAGCTCACCCCCTAGCACAGATACGCAGTATTTT,CASSPPSTDTQYF
.,TRBV6-5,TRBJ1-1,.,TGTGCCAGCAGTTACTCGGCCCTCGGAGAGACTGAAGCTTTCTTT,CASSYSALGETEAFF